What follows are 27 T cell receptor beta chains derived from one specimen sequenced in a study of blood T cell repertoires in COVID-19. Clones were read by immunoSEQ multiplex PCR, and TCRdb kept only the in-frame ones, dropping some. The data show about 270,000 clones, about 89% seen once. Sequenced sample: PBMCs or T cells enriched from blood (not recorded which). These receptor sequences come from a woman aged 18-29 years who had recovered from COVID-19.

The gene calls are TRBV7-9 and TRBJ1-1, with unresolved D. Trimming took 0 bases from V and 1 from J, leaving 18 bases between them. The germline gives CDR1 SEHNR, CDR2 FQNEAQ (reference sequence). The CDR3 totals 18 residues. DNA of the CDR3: TGTGCCAGCAGCTTAGCGCTTCGTGCGGGCGGGAGGAACACTGAAGCTTTCTTT. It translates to CASSLALRAGGRNTEAFF.

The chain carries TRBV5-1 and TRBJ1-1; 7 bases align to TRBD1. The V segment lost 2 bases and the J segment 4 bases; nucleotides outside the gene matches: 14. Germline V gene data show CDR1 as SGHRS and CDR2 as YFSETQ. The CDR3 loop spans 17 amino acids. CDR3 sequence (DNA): TGCGCCAGCAGCTTTTCCACCGGGACAGAGCATATCACTGAAGCTTTCTTT. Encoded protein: CASSFSTGTEHITEAFF. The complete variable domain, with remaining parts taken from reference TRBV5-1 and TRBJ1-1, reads KAGVTQTPRYLIKTRGQQVTLSCSPISGHRSVSWYQQTPGQGLQFLFEYFSETQRNKGNFPGRFSGRQFSNSRSEMNVSTLELGDSALYLCASSFSTGTEHITEAFFGQGTRLTVV.

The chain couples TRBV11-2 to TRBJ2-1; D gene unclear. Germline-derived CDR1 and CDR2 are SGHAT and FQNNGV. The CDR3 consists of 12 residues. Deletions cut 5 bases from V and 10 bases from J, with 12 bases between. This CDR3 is CASSQSGGEQFF. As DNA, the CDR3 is TGTGCCAGCAGCCAGTCCGGCGGCGAGCAGTTCTTC.

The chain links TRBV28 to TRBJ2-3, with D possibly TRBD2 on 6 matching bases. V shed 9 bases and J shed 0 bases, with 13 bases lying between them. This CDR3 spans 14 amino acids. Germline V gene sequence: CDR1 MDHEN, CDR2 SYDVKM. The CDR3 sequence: CASWGGGSTDTQYF. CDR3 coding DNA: TGTGCCAGTTGGGGAGGCGGAAGCACAGATACGCAGTATTTT.

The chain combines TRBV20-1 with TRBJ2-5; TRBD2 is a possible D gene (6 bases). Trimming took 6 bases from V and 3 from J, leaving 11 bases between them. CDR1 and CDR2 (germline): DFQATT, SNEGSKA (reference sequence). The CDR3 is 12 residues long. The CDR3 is CSASREKETQYF. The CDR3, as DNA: TGCAGTGCAAGTCGGGAGAAAGAGACCCAGTACTTC.

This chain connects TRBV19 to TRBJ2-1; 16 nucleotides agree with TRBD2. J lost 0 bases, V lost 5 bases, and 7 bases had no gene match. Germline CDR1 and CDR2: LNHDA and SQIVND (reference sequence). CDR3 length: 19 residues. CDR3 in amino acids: CASSGPGLAGGPSYNEQFF. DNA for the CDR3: TGTGCCAGTAGTGGGCCGGGACTAGCGGGGGGGCCCTCCTACAATGAGCAGTTCTTC. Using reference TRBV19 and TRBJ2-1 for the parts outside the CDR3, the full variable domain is DGGITQSPKYLFRKEGQNVTLSCEQNLNHDAMYWYRQDPGQGLRLIYYSQIVNDFQKGDIAEGYSVSREKKESFPLTVTSAQKNPTAFYLCASSGPGLAGGPSYNEQFFGPGTRLTVL.

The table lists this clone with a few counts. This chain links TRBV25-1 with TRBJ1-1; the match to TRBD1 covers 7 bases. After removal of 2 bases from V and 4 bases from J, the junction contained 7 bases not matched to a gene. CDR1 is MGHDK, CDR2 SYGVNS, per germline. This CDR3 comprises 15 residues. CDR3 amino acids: CASSEATGRGTEAFF. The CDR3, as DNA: TGTGCCAGCAGTGAAGCGACAGGGAGAGGCACTGAAGCTTTCTTT.

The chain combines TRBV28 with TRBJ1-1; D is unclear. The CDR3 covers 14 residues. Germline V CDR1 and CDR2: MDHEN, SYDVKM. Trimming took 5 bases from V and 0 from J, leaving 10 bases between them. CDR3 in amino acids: CASSPGFLNTEAFF. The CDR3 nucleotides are TGTGCCAGCAGTCCCGGTTTTCTGAACACTGAAGCTTTCTTT. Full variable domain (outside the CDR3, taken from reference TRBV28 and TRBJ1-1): DVKVTQSSRYLVKRTGEKVFLECVQDMDHENMFWYRQDPGLGLRLIYFSYDVKMKEKGDIPEGYSVSREKKERFSLILESASTNQTSMYLCASSPGFLNTEAFFGQGTRLTVV.

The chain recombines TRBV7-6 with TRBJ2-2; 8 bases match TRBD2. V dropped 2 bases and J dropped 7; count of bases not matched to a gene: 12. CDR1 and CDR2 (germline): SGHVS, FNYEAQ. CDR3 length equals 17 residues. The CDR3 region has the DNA TGTGCCAGCAGCTTAATACGGGGGGGAAATCCTGGCGGGGAGCTGTTTTTT. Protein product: CASSLIRGGNPGGELFF.

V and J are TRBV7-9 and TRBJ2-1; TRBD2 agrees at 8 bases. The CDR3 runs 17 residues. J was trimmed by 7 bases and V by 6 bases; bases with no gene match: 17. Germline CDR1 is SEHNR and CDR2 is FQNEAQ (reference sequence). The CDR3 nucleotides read TGTGCCAGCAGTTTACCCCATGGTGGGGCGGGAGGTAATGAGCAGTTCTTC. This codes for CASSLPHGGAGGNEQFF.

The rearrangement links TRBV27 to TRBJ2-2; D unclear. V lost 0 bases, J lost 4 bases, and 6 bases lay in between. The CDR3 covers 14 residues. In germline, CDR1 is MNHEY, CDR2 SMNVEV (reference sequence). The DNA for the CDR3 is TGTGCCAGCAGTTTATCGCGGCTCACCGGGGAGCTGTTTTTT. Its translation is CASSLSRLTGELFF.

CDR3 DNA: TGCAGCGTTGAAGAGGGACTAGCGGGAAGAGGGTCGCAGTATTTT. Translated: CSVEEGLAGRGSQYF. The chain links TRBV29-1 to TRBJ2-3; 13 bases align to TRBD2. Germline CDR1 and CDR2: SQVTM and ANQGSEA. With 0 bases clipped from V and 10 bases from J, the junction kept 7 bases outside the gene matches. This CDR3 comprises 15 residues.

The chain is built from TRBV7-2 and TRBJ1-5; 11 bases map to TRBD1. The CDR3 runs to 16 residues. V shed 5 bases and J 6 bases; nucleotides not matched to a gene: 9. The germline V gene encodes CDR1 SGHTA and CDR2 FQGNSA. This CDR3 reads CASSLGQGAGGQPQHF. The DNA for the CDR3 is TGTGCCAGCAGCCTAGGACAGGGGGCGGGGGGTCAGCCCCAGCATTTT.

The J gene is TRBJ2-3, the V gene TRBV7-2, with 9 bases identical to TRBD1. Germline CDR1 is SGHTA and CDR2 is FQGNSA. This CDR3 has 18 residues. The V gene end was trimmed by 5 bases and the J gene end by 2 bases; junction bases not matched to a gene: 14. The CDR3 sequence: CASSPFPQGAWDTDTQYF. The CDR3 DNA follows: TGTGCCAGCAGCCCCTTCCCACAGGGGGCGTGGGACACAGATACGCAGTATTTT.

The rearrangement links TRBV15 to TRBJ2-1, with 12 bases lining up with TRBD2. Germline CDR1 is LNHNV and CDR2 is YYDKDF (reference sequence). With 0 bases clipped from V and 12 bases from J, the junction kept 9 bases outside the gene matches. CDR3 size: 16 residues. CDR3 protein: CATSREIASGGAMQFF. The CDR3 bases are TGTGCCACCAGCAGAGAAATCGCTAGCGGGGGGGCCATGCAGTTCTTC.

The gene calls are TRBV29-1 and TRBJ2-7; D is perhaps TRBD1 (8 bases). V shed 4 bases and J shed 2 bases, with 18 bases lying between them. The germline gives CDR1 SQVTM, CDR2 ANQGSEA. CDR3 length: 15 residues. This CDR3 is CSVGGRGTGAYEQYF. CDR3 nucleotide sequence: TGCAGCGTTGGAGGGAGGGGGACAGGTGCCTACGAGCAGTACTTC.

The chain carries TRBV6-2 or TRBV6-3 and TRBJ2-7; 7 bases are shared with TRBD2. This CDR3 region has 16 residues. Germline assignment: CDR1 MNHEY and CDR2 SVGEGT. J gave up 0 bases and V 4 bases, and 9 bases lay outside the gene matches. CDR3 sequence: CASSSSWDYSSYEQYF. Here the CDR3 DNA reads TGTGCCAGCAGTTCAAGCTGGGACTATAGCTCCTACGAGCAGTACTTC.

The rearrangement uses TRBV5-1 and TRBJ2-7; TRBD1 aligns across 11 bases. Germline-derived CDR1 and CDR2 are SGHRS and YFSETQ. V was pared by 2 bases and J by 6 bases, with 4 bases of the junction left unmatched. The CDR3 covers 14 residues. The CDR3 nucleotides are TGCGCCAGCAGCTTTGGACAGGGGGCGCCCGAGCAGTACTTC. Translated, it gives CASSFGQGAPEQYF. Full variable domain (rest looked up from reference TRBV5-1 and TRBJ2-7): KAGVTQTPRYLIKTRGQQVTLSCSPISGHRSVSWYQQTPGQGLQFLFEYFSETQRNKGNFPGRFSGRQFSNSRSEMNVSTLELGDSALYLCASSFGQGAPEQYFGPGTRLTVT.

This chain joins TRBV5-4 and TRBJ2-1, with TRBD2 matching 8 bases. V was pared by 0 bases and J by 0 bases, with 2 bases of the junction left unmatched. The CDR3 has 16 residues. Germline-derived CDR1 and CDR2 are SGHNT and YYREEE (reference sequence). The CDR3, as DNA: TGTGCCAGCAGCTTGGGCGGGGGGCACTCCTACAATGAGCAGTTCTTC. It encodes CASSLGGGHSYNEQFF.

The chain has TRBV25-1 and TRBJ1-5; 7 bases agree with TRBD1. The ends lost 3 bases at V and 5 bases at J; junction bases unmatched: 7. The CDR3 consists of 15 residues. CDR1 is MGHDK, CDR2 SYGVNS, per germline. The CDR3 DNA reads TGTGCCAGCAGTGACCCCGGGACAGCTGATCAGCCCCAGCATTTT. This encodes CASSDPGTADQPQHF.

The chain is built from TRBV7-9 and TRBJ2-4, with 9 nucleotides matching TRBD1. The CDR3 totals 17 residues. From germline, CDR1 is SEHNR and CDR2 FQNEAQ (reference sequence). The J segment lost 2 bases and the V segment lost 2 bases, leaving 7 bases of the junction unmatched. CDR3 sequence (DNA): TGTGCCAGCAGCTTACTCACAGGGGGCTATCCCAAAAACATTCAGTACTTC. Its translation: CASSLLTGGYPKNIQYF. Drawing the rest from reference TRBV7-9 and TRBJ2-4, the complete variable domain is DTGVSQNPRHKITKRGQNVTFRCDPISEHNRLYWYRQTLGQGPEFLTYFQNEAQLEKSRLLSDRFSAERPKGSFSTLEIQRTEQGDSAMYLCASSLLTGGYPKNIQYFGAGTRLSVL.

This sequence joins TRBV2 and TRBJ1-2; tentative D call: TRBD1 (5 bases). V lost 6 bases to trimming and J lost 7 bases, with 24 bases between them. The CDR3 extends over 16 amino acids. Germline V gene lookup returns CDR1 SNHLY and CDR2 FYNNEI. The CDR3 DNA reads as TGTGCCAGCAGGGAGAACACGCAAGCAGGGATCACTGGCTACACCTTC. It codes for CASRENTQAGITGYTF.

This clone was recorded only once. CDR3 DNA: TGTGCCAGCTCACCAGAGCGGGGGGGCACAGATACGCAGTATTTT. Encoded protein: CASSPERGGTDTQYF. This chain connects TRBV18 to TRBJ2-3, with 9 bases matching TRBD2. CDR3 length equals 15 residues. Trimming cost V 2 bases and J 1 base; bases outside gene matches: 1. Germline assignment: CDR1 KGHSH and CDR2 LQKENI.

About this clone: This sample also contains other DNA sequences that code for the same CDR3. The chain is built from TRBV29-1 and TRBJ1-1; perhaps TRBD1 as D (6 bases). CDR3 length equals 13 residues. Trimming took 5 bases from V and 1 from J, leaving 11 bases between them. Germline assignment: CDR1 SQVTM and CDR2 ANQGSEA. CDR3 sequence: CSVSTGGNTEAFF. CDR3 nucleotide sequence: TGCAGCGTTTCGACAGGAGGGAACACTGAAGCTTTCTTT. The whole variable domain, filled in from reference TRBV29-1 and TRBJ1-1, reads SAVISQKPSRDICQRGTSLTIQCQVDSQVTMMFWYRQQPGQSLTLIATANQGSEATYESGFVIDKFPISRPNLTFSTLTVSNMSPEDSSIYLCSVSTGGNTEAFFGQGTRLTVV.

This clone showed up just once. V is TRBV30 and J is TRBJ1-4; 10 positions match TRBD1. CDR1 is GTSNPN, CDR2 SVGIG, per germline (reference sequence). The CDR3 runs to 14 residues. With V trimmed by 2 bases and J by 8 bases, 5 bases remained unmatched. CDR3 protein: CAWSLGTGDEKLFF. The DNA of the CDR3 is TGTGCCTGGAGTCTCGGGACAGGGGACGAAAAACTGTTTTTT.

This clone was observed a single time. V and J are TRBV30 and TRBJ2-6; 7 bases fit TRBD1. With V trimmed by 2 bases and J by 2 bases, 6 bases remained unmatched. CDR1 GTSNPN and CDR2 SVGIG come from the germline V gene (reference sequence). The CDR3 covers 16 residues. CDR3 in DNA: TGTGCCTGGAGTACGACAGGGTTCCCTGGGGCCAACGTCCTGACTTTC. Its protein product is CAWSTTGFPGANVLTF. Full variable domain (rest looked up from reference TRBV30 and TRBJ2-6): SQTIHQWPATLVQPVGSPLSLECTVEGTSNPNLYWYRQAAGRGLQLLFYSVGIGQISSEVPQNLSASRPQDRQFILSSKKLLLSDSGFYLCAWSTTGFPGANVLTFGAGSRLTVL.

This CDR3 is CSVEVRGSMDIQYF. CDR3 nucleotide sequence: TGCAGCGTTGAAGTCAGGGGCTCTATGGACATTCAGTACTTC. V gene TRBV29-1 combines with J gene TRBJ2-4, with a possible D match to TRBD1 (6 bases). Deletions cut 1 base from V and 8 bases from J, with 15 bases between. The CDR3 extends over 14 amino acids. Germline V gives CDR1 SQVTM, CDR2 ANQGSEA.